The 24 T cell receptor beta chains given below trace back to one sample, sequenced in a study of blood T cell repertoires in COVID-19. Only in-frame clones appear in the TCRdb table, and some are missing; sequencing was by immunoSEQ multiplex PCR. The table includes approximately 170,000 clones, 80% to 90% detected once. The specimen sequenced was peripheral blood. The receptors were sampled from a woman older than 75 with COVID-19, enrolled during active disease.

The DNA for the CDR3 is TGTGCCAGCAGTTTTAGGCGGCGGGCTGGGGCCAACGTCCTGACTTTC. This gives the protein CASSFRRRAGANVLTF. This chain joins TRBV28 and TRBJ2-6, with D possibly being TRBD2 (5 bases). The germline gives CDR1 MDHEN, CDR2 SYDVKM. Between the trimmed V and J ends, which lost 3 bases and 2 bases, there was a span of 11 bases. The CDR3 spans 16 residues.

The J gene is TRBJ2-3, the V gene TRBV11-3, with TRBD2 matching over 8 bases. V lost 2 bases and J lost 1; bases outside the gene matches: 2. The CDR3 runs to 15 residues. The germline gives CDR1 SGHNT, CDR2 YENEEA. The CDR3 DNA is TGTGCCAGCAGCTTAAGTAGCGGGGGCACAGATACGCAGTATTTT. Protein sequence: CASSLSSGGTDTQYF.

This clone was seen more than once but under ten times. The chain joins TRBV5-4 to TRBJ2-7; tentative D call: TRBD1 (5 bases). V lost 2 bases and J 1 base, leaving 7 bases between the germline ends. The CDR3 runs 13 residues. Germline CDR1 reads SGHNT; CDR2 reads YYREEE (reference sequence). DNA for the CDR3: TGTGCCAGCAGCTTCCAGGGATCCTACGAGCAGTACTTC. Its translation is CASSFQGSYEQYF.

Here the CDR3 DNA reads TGTGCCAGCAGCTTAGCCGGAGCAGGGGCGTATGGCTACACCTTC. Encoded protein: CASSLAGAGAYGYTF. The chain links TRBV11-1 to TRBJ1-2, with D possibly being TRBD1 (6 bases). Looked up from germline, CDR1 is SGHAT and CDR2 is FQDESV (reference sequence). The CDR3 is made up of 15 amino acids. Trimming took 0 bases from V and 5 from J, leaving 13 bases between them.

This chain uses TRBV5-6 with TRBJ2-7; tentative D call: TRBD2 (5 bases). V was cut by 2 bases and J by 7 bases, with 7 bases left in between. This CDR3 is built from 11 residues. CDR1 SGHDT and CDR2 YYEEEE come from the germline V gene. The DNA for the CDR3 is TGTGCCAGCAGCTTCGGGGTTGAGCAGTACTTC. Amino acid sequence: CASSFGVEQYF.

The rearrangement links TRBV2 to TRBJ2-5; 7 bases fit TRBD1. CDR1 SNHLY and CDR2 FYNNEI come from the germline V gene. V lost 11 bases and J lost 5; bases outside the gene matches: 11. The CDR3 runs to 13 residues. CDR3 in amino acids: CASADRRWETQYF. The CDR3 nucleotides read TGTGCCTCGGCGGACAGGCGATGGGAGACCCAGTACTTC.

This clone came up a few times. V gene TRBV18 combines with J gene TRBJ2-7; no clear D gene. The CDR3 sequence is 12 residues long. With 3 bases removed from V and 4 bases from J, the gap between germline ends came to 7 bases. Germline assignment: CDR1 KGHSH and CDR2 LQKENI. The CDR3 sequence: CASSPSLYEQYF. DNA of the CDR3: TGTGCCAGCTCACCGTCCTTGTACGAGCAGTACTTC.

This chain links TRBV4-1 with TRBJ1-3, with 10 bases identical to TRBD1. The CDR3 extends over 15 amino acids. Germline CDR1 MGHRA, CDR2 YSYEKL. Germline trimming cut 4 bases from V and 2 bases from J; bases unmatched to any gene: 2. In nucleotides, the CDR3 is TGCGCCAGCAGCCCGGGGACAGGGGCTGGAAACACCATATATTTT. It codes for CASSPGTGAGNTIYF.

CDR3 protein: CAWSVRQGAGNTEAFF. For the CDR3, the DNA is TGTGCCTGGAGTGTACGGCAGGGGGCTGGGAACACTGAAGCTTTCTTT. The chain combines TRBV30 with TRBJ1-1; 8 nucleotides line up with TRBD1. Germline V CDR1 and CDR2: GTSNPN, SVGIG (reference sequence). Trimming at V came to 0 bases and at J to 1 base, leaving 7 bases not matched to a gene. CDR3 length: 16 amino acids.

The chain couples TRBV11-2 to TRBJ1-5; 7 bases map to TRBD1. Trimming took 6 bases from V and 3 from J; bases not matched to a gene: 2. Germline values: CDR1 SGHAT, CDR2 FQNNGV. There are 13 residues in the CDR3. The CDR3 sequence: CASRGQINQPQHF. CDR3 in DNA: TGTGCCAGCAGGGGACAGATCAATCAGCCCCAGCATTTT.

This chain connects TRBV18 to TRBJ2-3, with 7 nucleotides matching TRBD2. V shed 2 bases, J shed 7 bases, and the junction held 12 bases outside the gene matches. This CDR3 comprises 16 residues. The V gene's germline CDR1 is KGHSH and CDR2 LQKENI. DNA of the CDR3: TGTGCCAGCTCACCAGGAGGCGCGGGAGATAGGAATACGCAGTATTTT. Protein product: CASSPGGAGDRNTQYF.

The chain joins TRBV21-1 to TRBJ2-7; the tabulated D call, TRBD2, remains unverified against the DNA. TRBV21-1 is a documented pseudogene. The CDR3 runs 15 residues. The CDR3 spells CASSKARESSYEQYF. The DNA for the CDR3 is TGTGCCAGCAGCAAAGCACGGGAGAGCTCCTACGAGCAGTACTTC.

V is TRBV10-2 and J is TRBJ2-3; D is ambiguous. V lost 6 bases and J lost 4, with 5 bases in between. Germline lookup yields CDR1 WSHSY and CDR2 SAAADI. The CDR3 extends over 11 amino acids. As DNA, the CDR3 is TGCGCCAGCAGCTTCGCAGATACGCAGTATTTT. Protein product: CASSFADTQYF.

The gene calls are TRBV18 and TRBJ2-7, with D possibly being TRBD1 (6 bases). Trimming pared 5 bases from V and 6 bases from J, leaving 14 bases between. Germline V gene lookup returns CDR1 KGHSH and CDR2 LQKENI. The CDR3 loop spans 13 amino acids. Here the CDR3 DNA reads TGTGCCAGCTCAGCTGGACAGTCCCGCGAGCAGTACTTC. Translation gives CASSAGQSREQYF.

The V gene is TRBV7-7, the J gene TRBJ2-5; 8 bases align to TRBD2. V dropped 5 bases and J dropped 4; count of bases not matched to a gene: 6. The CDR3 covers 14 residues. CDR1 and CDR2 from the germline V gene are SSHAT and FNYEAQ (reference sequence). The CDR3 DNA sequence: TGTGCCAGCAGCCTACGGGAGGGCCGAGAGACCCAGTACTTC. This gives the protein CASSLREGRETQYF.

This chain connects TRBV7-9 to TRBJ1-1, with 7 bases aligning to TRBD1. Germline trimming cut 4 bases from V and 10 bases from J; bases unmatched to any gene: 9. The CDR3 loop spans 13 amino acids. Germline lookup yields CDR1 SEHNR and CDR2 FQNEAQ (reference sequence). The CDR3 sequence is CASSSDRVGVAFF. CDR3 sequence (DNA): TGTGCCAGCAGCTCAGACAGGGTGGGCGTAGCTTTCTTT.

The rearrangement uses TRBV6-5 and TRBJ1-1, with D perhaps TRBD1 (5 bases). Per germline, CDR1 MNHEY and CDR2 SVGAGI. The CDR3 is made up of 14 amino acids. V lost 7 bases and J 4 bases, leaving 16 bases between the germline ends. The CDR3 reads CASTLGGSGTEAFF. CDR3 DNA: TGTGCCAGCACCCTGGGGGGGTCGGGCACTGAAGCTTTCTTT.

In its sample, this clone was seen once. The gene calls are TRBV6-5 and TRBJ1-2; TRBD1 matches 7 bases. The junction had 6 bases not matched to a gene; V was cut back by 8 bases and J by 3 bases. This CDR3 is 13 amino acids long. Per germline, CDR1 MNHEY and CDR2 SVGAGI. Written as DNA, the CDR3 is TGTGCCAGCGCCACAACAGGGGACTATGGCTACACCTTC. Its translation: CASATTGDYGYTF.

The gene calls are TRBV6-5 and TRBJ1-6; D gene ambiguous. Trimming left V 2 bases short and J 0 bases short, with 8 bases between. The V gene's germline CDR1 is MNHEY and CDR2 SVGAGI. CDR3 size: 16 residues. The CDR3 sequence: CASSYGRDSYNSPLHF. In DNA form, the CDR3 reads TGTGCCAGCAGTTACGGCCGGGACTCCTATAATTCACCCCTCCACTTT.

A few counts support this clone. The rearrangement joins TRBV5-1 to TRBJ1-1; D remains ambiguous. Trimming removed 4 bases at V and 3 bases at J, with 7 bases between. Germline lookup yields CDR1 SGHRS and CDR2 YFSETQ. This CDR3 has 12 residues. The CDR3 sequence: CASSRVDTEAFF. CDR3 bases: TGCGCCAGCAGCCGAGTCGACACTGAAGCTTTCTTT.

The chain links TRBV19 to TRBJ2-1; the match to TRBD2 covers 7 bases. CDR1 and CDR2 (germline): LNHDA, SQIVND (reference sequence). V gave up 6 bases and J gave up 10 bases; unmatched junction bases: 3. The CDR3 consists of 11 residues. The CDR3 loop is CASSPGREQFF. CDR3 sequence (DNA): TGTGCCAGTAGCCCCGGGAGGGAGCAGTTCTTC.

The chain joins TRBV12-2 to TRBJ1-5. TRBV12-2 is given as a pseudogene. CDR3 size: 16 residues. The CDR3 sequence is CASRRAGERSNQPQHF. The CDR3 bases are TGTGCAAGTCGCCGGGCGGGGGAAAGGAGCAATCAGCCCCAGCATTTT.

This chain connects TRBV9 to TRBJ1-6; D perhaps matches TRBD1 (5 bases). The V gene lost 3 bases and the J gene lost 7 bases, with 14 bases spanning the gap. The CDR3 runs to 15 residues. CDR1 is SGDLS and CDR2 is YYNGEE in the germline V gene. CDR3 protein: CASSGAGVGNSPLHF. The DNA for the CDR3 is TGTGCCAGCAGCGGCGCGGGGGTGGGGAATTCACCCCTCCACTTT. Combining the CDR3 with reference TRBV9 and TRBJ1-6 gives the whole variable domain DSGVTQTPKHLITATGQRVTLRCSPRSGDLSVYWYQQSLDQGLQFLIQYYNGEERAKGNILERFSAQQFPDLHSELNLSSLELGDSALYFCASSGAGVGNSPLHFGNGTRLTVT.

This clone was counted at least ten times. This chain links TRBV12-3 or TRBV12-4 with TRBJ1-1; tentative D call: TRBD1 (5 bases). Trimming took 2 bases from V and 5 from J, leaving 6 bases between them. CDR3 size: 12 residues. The CDR3 DNA sequence: TGTGCCAGCAGTTTAAGGGGAACTGAAGCTTTCTTT. Translating it yields CASSLRGTEAFF.